The 30 T cell receptor beta chains below all came from one sample that was sequenced in a study of cytomegalovirus exposure and HLA in healthy donors. PCR involved 60 Vbeta and 13 Jbeta primers. Using immunoSEQ multiplex PCR, the repertoire was profiled, and TCRdb retains in-frame clones only, with some absent. This sample's table has approximately 140,000 clones. Material for sequencing was PBMCs. The receptors come from a woman aged 18-29 years in good health and CMV-seronegative.

V usage is TRBV11-3 and J usage is TRBJ2-1; 8 bases line up with TRBD2. V lost 0 bases and J lost 8; bases outside the gene matches: 9. The germline CDR1 and CDR2 sequences are SGHNT and YENEEA. The CDR3 is 16 residues long. In DNA form, the CDR3 reads TGTGCCAGCAGCTTAGACGGTCGGGAGGGCCGGGATGAGCAGTTCTTC. Its translation is CASSLDGREGRDEQFF.

Comment on this clone: The same CDR3 also results from other DNA sequences found in this sample. The DNA for the CDR3 is TGTGCCATCAGTGTATCGGATACGCAGTATTTT. It is translated as CAISVSDTQYF. The V and J genes are TRBV10-3 and TRBJ2-3; D gene uncertain. V was trimmed by 4 bases and J by 6 bases, leaving 5 bases between them. Per the germline V gene, CDR1 is ENHRY and CDR2 is SYGVKD. CDR3 size: 11 residues.

This sequence joins TRBV4-1 and TRBJ2-1, with TRBD2 identical over 9 bases. Per germline, CDR1 MGHRA and CDR2 YSYEKL. V trimming: 3 bases; J trimming: 5 bases; junction bases outside the gene matches: 11. This CDR3 is 17 amino acids long. The CDR3 is CASSHPGLAGRNNEQFF. The DNA for the CDR3 is TGCGCCAGCAGCCACCCTGGGCTAGCGGGACGGAACAATGAGCAGTTCTTC.

This sequence joins TRBV5-6 and TRBJ1-2, with 10 bases identical to TRBD1. Germline trimming cut 0 bases from V and 3 bases from J; bases unmatched to any gene: 5. This CDR3 spans 16 amino acids. Germline CDR1 and CDR2: SGHDT and YYEEEE. The CDR3 sequence: CASSLAGTGVDYGYTF. The CDR3 region has the DNA TGTGCCAGCAGCTTGGCAGGGACAGGGGTGGACTATGGCTACACCTTC.

The chain is built from TRBV2 and TRBJ1-5; the D gene is possibly TRBD1 (6 bases). Per germline, CDR1 SNHLY and CDR2 FYNNEI. The CDR3 consists of 15 residues. V dropped 2 bases and J dropped 4 bases, with 12 bases sitting between them. The CDR3 bases are TGTGCCAGCAGTGAAAGGACAGCTATGAATCAGCCCCAGCATTTT. Its protein is CASSERTAMNQPQHF.

The chain joins TRBV10-3 to TRBJ2-1; 8 positions agree with TRBD1. V shed 10 bases, J shed 0 bases, and the junction held 5 bases outside the gene matches. CDR1 and CDR2 (germline): ENHRY, SYGVKD. The CDR3 runs 14 residues. The CDR3 DNA sequence: TGTGCCAGTGGACAGGGTGGCTCCTACAATGAGCAGTTCTTC. Translating gives CASGQGGSYNEQFF.

CDR3 DNA sequence: TGTGCCAGCAGGTCGGGACTAGCGGGAGTCGAGCAGTACGTC. Protein: CASRSGLAGVEQYV. J is TRBJ2-7 and V is TRBV6-4, with 14 bases identical to TRBD2. The CDR3 has 14 residues. The germline gives CDR1 MRHNA, CDR2 SNTAGT. J gave up 6 bases and V 6 bases, and 4 bases lay outside the gene matches.

This chain links TRBV7-9 with TRBJ2-3; 11 bases are shared with TRBD2. The CDR3 totals 18 residues. V was clipped by 4 bases and J by 1 base; unmatched bases: 10. Germline-derived CDR1 and CDR2 are SEHNR and FQNEAQ (reference sequence). The CDR3 nucleotides read TGTGCCAGCAGCTCCTTAAACTCACTAGCGGGGGGCACAGATACGCAGTATTTT. Its protein product is CASSSLNSLAGGTDTQYF.

Here the CDR3 reads CAISNQGARGTEAFF. CDR3 in DNA: TGTGCCATCAGTAATCAGGGGGCCCGCGGCACTGAAGCTTTCTTT. This chain links TRBV10-3 with TRBJ1-1; 8 positions match TRBD1. J was trimmed by 4 bases and V by 5 bases; bases with no gene match: 9. Per the germline V gene, CDR1 is ENHRY and CDR2 is SYGVKD. CDR3 size: 15 residues.

The CDR3 nucleotides are TGTGCCAGCAGCCGGGACACGGCCAGCTCGCGGCATGGCTACACCTTC. Encoded protein: CASSRDTASSRHGYTF. The rearrangement uses TRBV7-8 and TRBJ1-2, with a weak D call TRBD1 (6 bases). Germline lookup yields CDR1 SGHVS and CDR2 FQNEAQ. Trimming took 5 bases from V and 6 from J, leaving 22 bases between them. The CDR3 sequence is 16 residues long.

The chain is built from TRBV7-6 and TRBJ2-5, with 8 bases that match TRBD2. V gave up 5 bases and J gave up 0 bases; unmatched junction bases: 5. This CDR3 is 15 amino acids long. Germline V lookup: CDR1 SGHVS, CDR2 FNYEAQ. The CDR3 reads CASSHGTRDQETQYF. In DNA, the CDR3 is TGTGCCAGCAGCCACGGGACTAGGGACCAAGAGACCCAGTACTTC.

This chain joins TRBV4-3 and TRBJ2-1, with 7 bases lining up with TRBD2. This CDR3 spans 13 amino acids. V was pared by 1 base and J by 9 bases, with 3 bases of the junction left unmatched. The V gene's germline CDR1 is LGHNA and CDR2 YSLEER. The CDR3 region is CASSQGLAVEQFF. DNA for the CDR3: TGCGCCAGCAGCCAAGGTCTAGCGGTTGAGCAGTTCTTC.

The genes are TRBV29-1 and TRBJ2-1, with D maybe TRBD2 (5 bases). This CDR3 has 13 amino acids. Trimming left V 4 bases short and J 2 bases short, with 9 bases between. Germline V gene lookup returns CDR1 SQVTM and CDR2 ANQGSEA. This CDR3 is CSVARAPYNEQFF. The DNA of the CDR3 is TGCAGCGTTGCGAGGGCCCCCTACAATGAGCAGTTCTTC.

Comments on this clone: Other DNA sequences in the sample encode the same CDR3. The rearrangement uses TRBV5-6 and TRBJ2-7; the match to TRBD2 covers 10 bases. Unmatched junction bases numbered 3, after V lost 3 bases and J lost 0 bases. CDR3 length: 15 amino acids. Germline CDR1 and CDR2: SGHDT and YYEEEE. CDR3: CASSWGLASSYEQYV. The CDR3 DNA is TGTGCCAGCAGCTGGGGACTAGCGAGCTCCTACGAGCAGTACGTC.

CDR3 coding DNA: TGTGCCAGCAGTTTTACTAGCGGCCAAACCTACAATGAGCAGTTCTTC. Amino acids: CASSFTSGQTYNEQFF. The chain uses TRBV6-6 and TRBJ2-1; TRBD2 matches at 8 bases. Germline loops: CDR1 MNHNY, CDR2 SVGAGI (reference sequence). V trimming: 4 bases; J trimming: 2 bases; junction bases outside the gene matches: 7. This CDR3 is 16 amino acids long.

The chain joins TRBV2 to TRBJ2-5, with 12 bases lining up with TRBD1. The length of the CDR3 is 15 residues. Germline CDR1 and CDR2: SNHLY and FYNNEI. The V and J ends lost 4 bases and 8 bases, in that order; junction bases with no gene match: 8. CDR3 sequence: CASSGGQGAGITQYF. The CDR3 DNA follows: TGTGCCAGCAGTGGGGGACAGGGGGCAGGAATCACCCAGTACTTC.

This chain connects TRBV19 to TRBJ1-5; a possible D gene is TRBD1 (5 bases). The V gene lost 5 bases and the J gene lost 5 bases, with 13 bases spanning the gap. In germline, CDR1 is LNHDA, CDR2 SQIVND (reference sequence). The CDR3 covers 14 residues. This chain's CDR3 is CASSVQGTDQPQHF. As DNA, the CDR3 is TGTGCCAGTAGTGTCCAGGGTACAGATCAGCCCCAGCATTTT.

The chain uses TRBV30 and TRBJ2-3, with D tentatively TRBD1 (5 bases). The V and J ends lost 5 bases and 2 bases respectively, with 14 bases between them. Germline assignment: CDR1 GTSNPN and CDR2 SVGIG (reference sequence). The CDR3 is 14 residues long. The CDR3, as DNA: TGTGCCTGGGGGAAAGGGGCCGCCACAGATACGCAGTATTTT. Its translation is CAWGKGAATDTQYF. The full variable domain, in which reference TRBV30 and TRBJ2-3 provide the parts outside the CDR3, is SQTIHQWPATLVQPVGSPLSLECTVEGTSNPNLYWYRQAAGRGLQLLFYSVGIGQISSEVPQNLSASRPQDRQFILSSKKLLLSDSGFYLCAWGKGAATDTQYFGPGTRLTVL.

V usage is TRBV29-1 and J usage is TRBJ2-3, with D unclear. Trimming removed 3 bases from V and 6 bases from J, with 13 bases in between. CDR1 is SQVTM and CDR2 is ANQGSEA in the germline V gene. This CDR3 contains 13 residues. CDR3: CSVEILARDTQYF. DNA of the CDR3: TGCAGCGTTGAGATACTCGCCAGGGATACGCAGTATTTT.

This chain joins TRBV29-1 and TRBJ2-2; D perhaps matches TRBD2 (6 bases). Germline V gene sequence: CDR1 SQVTM, CDR2 ANQGSEA. This CDR3 is built from 14 residues. Trimming stripped 3 bases from V and 5 bases from J, with 13 bases between. For the CDR3, the DNA is TGCAGCGTTGACGTCGGGAGCGGTACCGGGGAGCTGTTTTTT. Its translation: CSVDVGSGTGELFF.

This chain uses TRBV11-2 with TRBJ1-2, with 7 bases matching TRBD1. Germline V CDR1 and CDR2: SGHAT, FQNNGV. Germline trimming cut 1 base from V and 4 bases from J; bases unmatched to any gene: 6. This CDR3 contains 15 residues. The CDR3 sequence: CASSLGSGGTYGYTF. CDR3 nucleotides: TGTGCCAGCAGCTTAGGGTCAGGGGGTACCTATGGCTACACCTTC.

The chain uses TRBV7-8 and TRBJ1-2; D gene unclear. Germline CDR1 reads SGHVS; CDR2 reads FQNEAQ. The germline V and J ends were trimmed by 5 bases and 0 bases, with 13 bases remaining between them. This CDR3 region has 15 residues. The CDR3: CASSRDGNPNYGYTF. Written as DNA, the CDR3 is TGTGCCAGCAGCCGCGACGGGAATCCTAACTATGGCTACACCTTC.

The rearrangement links TRBV11-2 to TRBJ2-7; 9 nucleotides agree with TRBD1. There are 15 residues in the CDR3. V was clipped by 4 bases and J by 2 bases; unmatched bases: 6. CDR1 is SGHAT, CDR2 FQNNGV, per germline. The CDR3 sequence is CASSSGQGPPYEQYF. The CDR3, as DNA: TGTGCCAGCAGCTCGGGACAGGGACCCCCCTACGAGCAGTACTTC.

V and J are TRBV2 and TRBJ2-7, with D perhaps matching TRBD2 (5 bases). The CDR3 loop spans 14 amino acids. Germline CDR1 SNHLY, CDR2 FYNNEI. The V end lost 3 bases, the J end lost 6 bases, and 15 bases lay between the germline ends. The CDR3 loop reads CASSDWLAPFEQYF. CDR3 bases: TGTGCCAGCAGTGACTGGCTAGCTCCCTTCGAGCAGTACTTC. Filled out from reference TRBV2 and TRBJ2-7, the complete variable domain reads EPEVTQTPSHQVTQMGQEVILRCVPISNHLYFYWYRQILGQKVEFLVSFYNNEISEKSEIFDDQFSVERPDGSNFTLKIRSTKLEDSAMYFCASSDWLAPFEQYFGPGTRLTVT.

The chain combines TRBV6-5 with TRBJ2-3; no clear D. V lost 0 bases to trimming and J lost 5 bases, with 9 bases between them. The germline gives CDR1 MNHEY, CDR2 SVGAGI. This CDR3 comprises 14 residues. CDR3 loop: CASSYSIARDTQYF. The CDR3 nucleotides are TGTGCCAGCAGTTACTCGATAGCCCGAGATACGCAGTATTTT.

The rearrangement links TRBV6-5 to TRBJ1-1; D remains unclear. The CDR3 extends over 15 amino acids. Germline CDR1 and CDR2: MNHEY and SVGAGI. V lost 5 bases and J lost 1, with 14 bases in between. CDR3 protein: CASSPPTGANTEAFF. The CDR3 DNA is TGTGCCAGCAGTCCCCCCACGGGTGCGAACACTGAAGCTTTCTTT.

The chain joins TRBV6-5 to TRBJ2-5, with D unclear. Germline V gene sequence: CDR1 MNHEY, CDR2 SVGAGI. The CDR3 loop spans 13 amino acids. V shed 2 bases and J shed 7 bases, with 11 bases lying between them. Here the CDR3 reads CASSYSTKGTQYF. In DNA, the CDR3 is TGTGCCAGCAGTTACAGCACTAAAGGGACCCAGTACTTC.

This chain links TRBV7-9 with TRBJ2-5; D unresolved. Trimming shortened V by 1 base and J by 1 base, and 10 bases separated the two germline ends. From germline, CDR1 is SEHNR and CDR2 FQNEAQ (reference sequence). The CDR3 totals 15 residues. CDR3 residues: CASSLGSRFQETQYF. Here the CDR3 DNA reads TGTGCCAGCAGCTTAGGTTCTAGATTCCAAGAGACCCAGTACTTC.

The rearrangement links TRBV28 to TRBJ1-5; D ambiguous. Germline lookup yields CDR1 MDHEN and CDR2 SYDVKM. Between the trimmed V and J ends, which lost 5 bases and 2 bases, there was a span of 7 bases. CDR3 length: 13 residues. DNA for the CDR3: TGTGCCAGCAGTCCTTGGCGCAATCAGCCCCAGCATTTT. It is translated as CASSPWRNQPQHF.

This chain joins TRBV4-2 and TRBJ2-5; TRBD1 is a possible D gene (5 bases). The J call is in doubt because the DNA end fits TRBJ2-7 better. This CDR3 spans 14 amino acids. Germline V gene data show CDR1 as LGHNA and CDR2 as YNFKEQ. The DNA for the CDR3 is TGTGCCAGCAGCCAACCAGGGAATGGCTACGAGCAGTACTTC. It is translated as CASSQPGNGYEQYF.